This T cell receptor beta chain was sequenced in a study of T-cell memory formation after mild COVID-19. Study at large: Largely donor-specific sequence clusters came from a couple of donors. Study outcomes and limitations: In pre-infection memory, a portion of responding clones appeared, which suggested that cross-reactive memory joined. While clones contracting from day 15 to 85 were balanced between CD4 and CD8, later expanders leaned CD4+.

TCRdb re-called the 5' RACE reads through MiXCR, storing one row per CDR3 protein. Of approximately 430,000 distinct CDR3 sequences listed, roughly a quarter are singletons. This clonotype was detected a few times. Its antigen is not known. CDR3 size: 14 residues. Trimming left V 6 bases short and J 0 bases short, with 11 bases between. The germline CDR1 and CDR2 sequences are MNHEY and SVGAGI. The TCR was taken from an adult woman who had mild COVID-19 (a few samples of this study predate the infection). Cell type and time point are not known. Sample: PBMCs or a T cell subset sorted from them (not recorded which). The rearrangement links TRBV6-5 to TRBJ2-5; D is undetermined. CDR3 nucleotides: TGTGCCAGCAGCTCTCCTAGGTACCAAGAGACCCAGTACTTC. Translation: CASSSPRYQETQYF.